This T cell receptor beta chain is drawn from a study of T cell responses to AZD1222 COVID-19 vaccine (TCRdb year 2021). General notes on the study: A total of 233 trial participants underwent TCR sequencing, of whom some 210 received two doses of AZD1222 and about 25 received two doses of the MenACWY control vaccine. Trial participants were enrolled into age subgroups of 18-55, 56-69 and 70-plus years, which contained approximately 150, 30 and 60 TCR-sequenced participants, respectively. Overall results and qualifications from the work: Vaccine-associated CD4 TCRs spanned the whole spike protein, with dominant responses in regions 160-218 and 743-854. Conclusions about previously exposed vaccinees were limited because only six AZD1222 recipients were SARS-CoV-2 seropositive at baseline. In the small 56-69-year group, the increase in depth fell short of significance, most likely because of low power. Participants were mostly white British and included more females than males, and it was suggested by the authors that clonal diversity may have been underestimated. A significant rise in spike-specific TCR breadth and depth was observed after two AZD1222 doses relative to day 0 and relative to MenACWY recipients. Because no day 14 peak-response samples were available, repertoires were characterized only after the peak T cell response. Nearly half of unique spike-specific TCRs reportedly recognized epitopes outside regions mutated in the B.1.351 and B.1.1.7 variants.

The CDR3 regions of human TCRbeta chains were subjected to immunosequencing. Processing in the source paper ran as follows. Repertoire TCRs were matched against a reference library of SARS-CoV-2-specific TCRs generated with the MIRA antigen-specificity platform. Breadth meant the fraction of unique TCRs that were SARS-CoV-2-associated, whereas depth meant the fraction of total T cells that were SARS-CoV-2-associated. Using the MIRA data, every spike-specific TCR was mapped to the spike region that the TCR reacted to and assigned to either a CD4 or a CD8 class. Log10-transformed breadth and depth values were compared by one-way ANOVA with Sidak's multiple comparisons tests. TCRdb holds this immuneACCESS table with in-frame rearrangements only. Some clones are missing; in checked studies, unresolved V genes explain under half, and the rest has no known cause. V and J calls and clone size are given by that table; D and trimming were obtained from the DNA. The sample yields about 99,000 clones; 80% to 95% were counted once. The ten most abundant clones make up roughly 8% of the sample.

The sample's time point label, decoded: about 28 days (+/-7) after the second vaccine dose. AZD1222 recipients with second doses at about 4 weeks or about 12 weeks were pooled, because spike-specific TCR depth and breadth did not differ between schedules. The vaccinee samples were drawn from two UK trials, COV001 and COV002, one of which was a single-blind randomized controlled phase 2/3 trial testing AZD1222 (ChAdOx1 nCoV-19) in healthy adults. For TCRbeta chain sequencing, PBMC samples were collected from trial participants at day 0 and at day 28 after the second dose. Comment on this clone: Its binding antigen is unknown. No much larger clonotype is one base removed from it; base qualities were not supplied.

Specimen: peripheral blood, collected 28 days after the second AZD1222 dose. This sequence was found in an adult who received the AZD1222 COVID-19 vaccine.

CDR3 reads: CASSIRRNGAYEQYF. The DNA is as follows: TGTGCCAGTAGTATCCGGCGAAACGGCGCCTACGAGCAGTACTTC. The chain was built from TRBV19 and TRBJ2-7, with an unclear D gene assignment. CDR1 LNHDA and CDR2 SQIVND are derived from the germline V gene (reference sequence). V and J lose 3 bases and 2 bases, and a span of 14 bases separates them. From the cysteine through the phenylalanine, the CDR3 covers 15 amino acids. The sequence is cut down to CDR3 DNA, 45 bases in frame from base 1.